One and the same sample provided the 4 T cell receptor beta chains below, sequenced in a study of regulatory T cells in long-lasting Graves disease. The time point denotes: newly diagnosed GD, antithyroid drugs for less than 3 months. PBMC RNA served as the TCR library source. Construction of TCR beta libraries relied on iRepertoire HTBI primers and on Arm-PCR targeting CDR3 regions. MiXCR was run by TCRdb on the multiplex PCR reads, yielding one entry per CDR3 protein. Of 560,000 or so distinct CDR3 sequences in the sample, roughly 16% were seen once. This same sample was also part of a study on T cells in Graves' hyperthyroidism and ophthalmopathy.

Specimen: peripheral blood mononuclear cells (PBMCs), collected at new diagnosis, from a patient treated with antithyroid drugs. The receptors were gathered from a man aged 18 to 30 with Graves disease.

The CDR3 DNA is TGTGCCAGCAGCAATAGCGGGAGGGGCGTCGGGGAGCTGTTTTTT. Encoded protein: CASSNSGRGVGELFF. The gene calls are TRBV27 and TRBJ2-2, with 11 positions matching TRBD2. This CDR3 spans 15 amino acids. After removal of 6 bases from V and 7 bases from J, the junction contained 7 bases not matched to a gene. CDR1 and CDR2 from the germline V gene are MNHEY and SMNVEV (reference sequence).

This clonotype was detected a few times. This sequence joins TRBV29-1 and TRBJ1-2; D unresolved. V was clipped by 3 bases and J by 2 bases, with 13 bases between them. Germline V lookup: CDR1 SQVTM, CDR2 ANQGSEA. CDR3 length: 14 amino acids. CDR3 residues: CSVEVGVTNYGYTF. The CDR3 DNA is TGCAGCGTTGAGGTCGGGGTTACAAACTATGGCTACACCTTC.

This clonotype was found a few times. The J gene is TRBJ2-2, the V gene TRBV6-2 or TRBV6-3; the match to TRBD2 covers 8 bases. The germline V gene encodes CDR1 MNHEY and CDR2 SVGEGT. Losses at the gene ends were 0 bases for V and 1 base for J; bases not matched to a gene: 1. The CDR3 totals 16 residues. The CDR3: CASSYSLAGNTGELFF. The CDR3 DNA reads TGTGCCAGCAGTTACTCTCTAGCGGGGAACACCGGGGAGCTGTTTTTT.

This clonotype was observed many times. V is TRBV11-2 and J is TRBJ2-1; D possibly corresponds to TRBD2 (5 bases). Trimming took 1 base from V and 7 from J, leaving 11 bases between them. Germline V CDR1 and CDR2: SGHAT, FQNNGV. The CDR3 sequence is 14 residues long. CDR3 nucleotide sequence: TGTGCCAGCAGCTTAGCCGCTAGCAAGAATGAGCAGTTCTTC. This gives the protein CASSLAASKNEQFF.